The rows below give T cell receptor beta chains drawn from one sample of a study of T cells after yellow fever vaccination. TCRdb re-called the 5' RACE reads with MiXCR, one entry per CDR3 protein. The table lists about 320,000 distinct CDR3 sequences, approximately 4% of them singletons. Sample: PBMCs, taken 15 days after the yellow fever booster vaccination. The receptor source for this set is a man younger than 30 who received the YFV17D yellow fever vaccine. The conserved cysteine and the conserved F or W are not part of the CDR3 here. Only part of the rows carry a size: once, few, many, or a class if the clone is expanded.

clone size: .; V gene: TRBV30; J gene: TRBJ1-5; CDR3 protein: AWSVSGGRQPQH
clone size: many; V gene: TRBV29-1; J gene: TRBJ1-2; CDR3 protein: SVEFGSGTGGGYT
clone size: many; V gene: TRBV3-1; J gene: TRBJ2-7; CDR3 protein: ASSHIGRGPNYEQY
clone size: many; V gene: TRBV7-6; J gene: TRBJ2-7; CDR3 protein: ASSLESGGVVSYEQY
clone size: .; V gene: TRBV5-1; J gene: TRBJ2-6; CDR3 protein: ASSLAGGRGANVLT
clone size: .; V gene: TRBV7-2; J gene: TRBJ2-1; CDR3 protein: ASSFVDRAEQF
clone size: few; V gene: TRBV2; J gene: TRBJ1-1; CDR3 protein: ASIVDSSAEAF
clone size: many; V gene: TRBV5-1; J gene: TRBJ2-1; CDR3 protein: ASSFEGAGANQF
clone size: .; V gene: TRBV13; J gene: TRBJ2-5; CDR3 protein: ASSLGPRGGETQY
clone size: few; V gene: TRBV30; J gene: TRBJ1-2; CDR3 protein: AWSVQGGYT
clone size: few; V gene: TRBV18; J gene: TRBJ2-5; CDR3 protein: ASSPSKANPGRETQY
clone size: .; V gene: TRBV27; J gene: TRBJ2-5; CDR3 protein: ASSWWKRGGPETQY
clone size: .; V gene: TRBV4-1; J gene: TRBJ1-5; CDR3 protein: ASSQAGTVNQPQH
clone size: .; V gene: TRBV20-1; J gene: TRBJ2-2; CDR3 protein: SASLPLTAQGAGELF
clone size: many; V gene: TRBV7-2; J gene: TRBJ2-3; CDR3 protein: ASRGGYTDTQY
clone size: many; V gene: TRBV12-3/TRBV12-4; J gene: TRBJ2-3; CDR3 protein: ASSRAPYGNTQY
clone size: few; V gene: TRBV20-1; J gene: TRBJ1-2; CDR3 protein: SALPLGRGYT
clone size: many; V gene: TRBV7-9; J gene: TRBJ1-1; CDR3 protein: ASSPGEGRAF
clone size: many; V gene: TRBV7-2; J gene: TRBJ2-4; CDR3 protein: ASSIGRDIQY
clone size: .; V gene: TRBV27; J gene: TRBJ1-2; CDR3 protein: ASSFPSGYGYT
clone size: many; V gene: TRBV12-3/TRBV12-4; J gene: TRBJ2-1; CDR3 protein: ASSLGLMESEQF
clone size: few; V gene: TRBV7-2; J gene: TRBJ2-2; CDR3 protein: ASSSSWVGPELF
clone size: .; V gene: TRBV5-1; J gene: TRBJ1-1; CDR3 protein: ASSQNTGGGKAF
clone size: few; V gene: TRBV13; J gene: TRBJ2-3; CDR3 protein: ASSLVRSADTQY
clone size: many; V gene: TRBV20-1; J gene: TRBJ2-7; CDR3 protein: SARRSGGAYEQY
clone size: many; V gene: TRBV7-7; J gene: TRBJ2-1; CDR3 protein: ASSPIGQGYNEQF
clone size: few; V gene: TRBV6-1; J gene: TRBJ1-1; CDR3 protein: ASSEARQVNTEAF
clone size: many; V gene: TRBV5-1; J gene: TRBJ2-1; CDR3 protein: ASSSRTSGNNEQF
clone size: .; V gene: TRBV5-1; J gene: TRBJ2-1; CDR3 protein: ASIQGPQSNEQF
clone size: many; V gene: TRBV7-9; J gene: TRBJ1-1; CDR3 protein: ASSLGYLNTEAF
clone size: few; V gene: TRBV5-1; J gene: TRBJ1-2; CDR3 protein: ASSPGQSVYGYT
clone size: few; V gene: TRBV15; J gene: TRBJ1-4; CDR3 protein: ATSRDTGEKLF
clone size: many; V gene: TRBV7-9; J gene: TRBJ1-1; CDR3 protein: ASSSYRNTEAF
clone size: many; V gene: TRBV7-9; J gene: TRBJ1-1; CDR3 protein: ASTDDRGGTEAF
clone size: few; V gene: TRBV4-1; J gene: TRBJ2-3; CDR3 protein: ASSQDRSRPGTDTQY
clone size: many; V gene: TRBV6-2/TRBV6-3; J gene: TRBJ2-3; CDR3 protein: ASVGRGYTDTQY
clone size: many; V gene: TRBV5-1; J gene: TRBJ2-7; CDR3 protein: ASSSGQGRRYEQY
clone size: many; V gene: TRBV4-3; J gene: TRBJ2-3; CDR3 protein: ASSQVWETSGEWATQY
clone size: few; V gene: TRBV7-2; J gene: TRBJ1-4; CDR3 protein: ASRRGGEGEKLF
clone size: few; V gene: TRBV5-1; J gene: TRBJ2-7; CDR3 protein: ASSLGQGQHEQY
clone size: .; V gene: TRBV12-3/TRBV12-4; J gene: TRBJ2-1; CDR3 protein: ASRGAYNEQF
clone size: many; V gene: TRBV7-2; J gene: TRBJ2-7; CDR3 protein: ASSTYYEQY
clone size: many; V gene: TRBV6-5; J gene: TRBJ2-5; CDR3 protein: ASSWMAEAGETQY
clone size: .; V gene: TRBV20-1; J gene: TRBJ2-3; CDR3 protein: SASRTLGTDTQY
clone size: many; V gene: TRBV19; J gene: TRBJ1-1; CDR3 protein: ASSDRGGTEAF
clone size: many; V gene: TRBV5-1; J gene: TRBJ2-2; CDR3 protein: ASSPPGPGELF
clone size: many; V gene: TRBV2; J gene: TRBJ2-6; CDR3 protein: ASSGDRAGANVLT
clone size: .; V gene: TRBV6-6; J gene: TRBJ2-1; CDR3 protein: ASSYPGLAGGQQEQF
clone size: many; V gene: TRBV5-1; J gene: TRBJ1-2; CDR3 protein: ASSLRGTANYGYT
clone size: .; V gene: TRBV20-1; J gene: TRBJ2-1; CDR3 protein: SARWLADSSYNEQF